Given below is one T cell receptor (beta chain) in context. Its target is not known. These data come from a study of cytomegalovirus exposure and HLA in healthy donors. 60 Vbeta and 13 Jbeta primers were used in PCR. Profiled with immunoSEQ multiplex PCR; TCRdb holds only in-frame clones, not every one. The table lists 95,000 to 100,000 clones, about 75% of them singletons. General study findings and limits: Researchers catalogued approximately 170 TCR beta chains as cytomegalovirus-associated. A later analysis, which compared TCR beta chains of equal frequency, found the HLA-associated ones more clonally expanded.

This CDR3 comprises 15 residues. J lost 3 bases, V lost 5 bases, and 8 bases had no gene match. Germline V gene lookup returns CDR1 SGHVS and CDR2 FNYEAQ. The TCR was taken from a man aged 50-59 years in good health and CMV-seronegative. Material for sequencing was PBMCs. This chain links TRBV7-6 with TRBJ2-7; 9 bases are shared with TRBD1. The CDR3 sequence: CASSIQGAGLYEQYF. In DNA, the CDR3 is TGTGCCAGCAGCATACAGGGGGCTGGTCTCTACGAGCAGTACTTC.